Listed below are T cell receptor beta chains from one sample, sequenced in a study of shared clonotypes between healthy human individuals. Clones were sequenced by immunoSEQ multiplex PCR, and TCRdb holds only the in-frame ones, with some missing. The data hold 2 million to 2.5 million clones, with about 92% observed a single time. Input material: naive CD8+ T cells from PBMCs. These receptors originate from a man between 18 and 35 years old in good health. Some clones in this sample may be carry-over from other donors' samples. Both conserved end residues are part of each CDR3. A D gene is named only where the DNA matches it firmly. Not every row has a clone size; where given, it reads once, few, many or a size class.

D gene,J gene,clone size,V gene,CDR3 DNA,CDR3 protein
NA,TRBJ1-2,NA,TRBV19,TGTGCCAGTGGGCCAGGTGTCTATGGCTACACCTTC,CASGPGVYGYTF
NA,TRBJ2-1,NA,TRBV1,TGCACCAGCAGCCAACCCGGACTAGCGGACAATGAGCAGTTCTTC,CTSSQPGLADNEQFF
NA,TRBJ1-1,NA,TRBV27,TGTGCCAGCAGTTTACTAGGTACGGGGGGCACTGAAGCTTTCTTT,CASSLLGTGGTEAFF
TRBD1,TRBJ1-2,NA,TRBV29-1,TGCAGCGTTCCCGGGACAGGGGGTGGCTACACCTTC,CSVPGTGGGYTF
NA,TRBJ2-2,NA,TRBV5-1,TGCGCCAGCAGCTTGTCCGGACAGACGAACACCGGGGAGCTGTTTTTT,CASSLSGQTNTGELFF
TRBD2,TRBJ2-1,NA,TRBV4-3,TGCGCCAGCAGCCAGGGACTAGCGGGAGGGTTCTCCTACAATGAGCAGTTCTTC,CASSQGLAGGFSYNEQFF
TRBD2,TRBJ2-7,NA,TRBV27,TGTGCCAGCAGTTTCAGTAGCGGGGATAACTCCTACGAGCAGTACTTC,CASSFSSGDNSYEQYF
TRBD2,TRBJ2-1,once,TRBV28,TGTGCCAGCACGGGGGGGGAGACTTGGGATTACAATGAGCAGTTCTTC,CASTGGETWDYNEQFF
NA,TRBJ1-2,NA,TRBV15,TGTGCCACCAGCTCCAACAAACCCAACTATGGCTACACCTTC,CATSSNKPNYGYTF
TRBD1,TRBJ2-1,NA,TRBV29-1,TGCAGCGCCTGGACAGGGTCCCACAATGAGCAGTTCTTC,CSAWTGSHNEQFF
TRBD2,TRBJ2-5,NA,TRBV28,TGTGCCAGCAGACCAGCGGGAGAGAGTCAAGAGACCCAGTACTTC,CASRPAGESQETQYF
NA,TRBJ2-7,once,TRBV28,TGTGCCAGCAGTTTGACGGGAAGGACCTACGAGCAGTACTTC,CASSLTGRTYEQYF
NA,TRBJ1-1,NA,TRBV11-2,TGTGCCAGCCGCGAGGGGGGCACTGAAGCTTTCTTT,CASREGGTEAFF
NA,TRBJ2-3,NA,TRBV6-1,TGTGCCAGCAGTGAAATGGGGGGTCGCACAGATACGCAGTATTTT,CASSEMGGRTDTQYF
NA,TRBJ2-7,NA,TRBV7-9,TGTGCCAGCAGCTCAACTGGACGGGACCTTTACGAGCAGTACTTC,CASSSTGRDLYEQYF
NA,TRBJ2-1,NA,TRBV10-3,TGTGCCATCAGTGAAAAACTGGACGTCAGCGACAATGAGCAGTTCTTC,CAISEKLDVSDNEQFF
NA,TRBJ2-3,NA,TRBV7-9,TGTGCCAGCAGCTTCGGGCAGGGCCTCACAGATACGCAGTATTTT,CASSFGQGLTDTQYF
NA,TRBJ1-1,few,TRBV14,TGTGCCAGCAGCCAAGAGGAGGGGAGGTTTGGGAACACTGAAGCTTTCTTT,CASSQEEGRFGNTEAFF
NA,TRBJ1-4,NA,TRBV11-2,TGTGCCAGCAGCTTAGTGGGGGGCGGAATAACTAATGAAAAACTGTTTTTT,CASSLVGGGITNEKLFF
NA,TRBJ1-2,NA,TRBV7-9,TGTGCCAGCAGCTTAGATCGATCGGGAGCGGGTGGCTACACCTTC,CASSLDRSGAGGYTF
NA,TRBJ1-1,NA,TRBV19,TGTGCCAGTAGTATACCCCTGAACACTGAAGCTTTCTTT,CASSIPLNTEAFF
NA,TRBJ2-1,NA,TRBV4-3,TGCGCCAGCAGCTCTCTAGCAAGTGAGCAGTTCTTC,CASSSLASEQFF
TRBD1,TRBJ2-1,NA,TRBV7-2,TGTGCCAGCAGCTTAACCAGGGGGCCCTACAATGAGCAGTTCTTC,CASSLTRGPYNEQFF
NA,TRBJ1-5,NA,TRBV28,TGTGCCAGCAGTTTTCCAAAGGGCCTCAGGAGCAATCAGCCCCAGCATTTT,CASSFPKGLRSNQPQHF
NA,TRBJ1-4,NA,TRBV6-5,TGTGCCAGCAGTTACTCGAGACAGTCTAATGAAAAACTGTTTTTT,CASSYSRQSNEKLFF
TRBD2,TRBJ2-7,NA,TRBV27,TGTGCCAGCAGTCCCGCCCTAGCGGGGCTATTCTACGAGCAGTACTTC,CASSPALAGLFYEQYF
TRBD1,TRBJ2-7,NA,TRBV6-1,TGTGCCTTATGGGGACAGGGGAACTACGAGCAGTACTTC,CALWGQGNYEQYF
TRBD1,TRBJ2-7,NA,TRBV28,TGTGCCAGCAGCCAGGGGACAGGGTACTCCTACGAGCAGTACTTC,CASSQGTGYSYEQYF
TRBD1,TRBJ2-2,NA,TRBV18,TGTGCCAGCTCACCGATGACAGGGGGAACCGGGGAGCTGTTTTTT,CASSPMTGGTGELFF
NA,TRBJ2-5,NA,TRBV7-9,TGTGCCAGCAGCTTAAGTACGAGAGACGGGGAGACCCAGTACTTC,CASSLSTRDGETQYF
NA,TRBJ2-3,NA,TRBV18,TGTGCCAGCTCACCATCGGCGGTCGGCACAGATACGCAGTATTTT,CASSPSAVGTDTQYF
NA,TRBJ1-4,NA,TRBV13,TGTGCCAGCAGCTTAGGGCACGCAACTAATGAAAAACTGTTTTTT,CASSLGHATNEKLFF